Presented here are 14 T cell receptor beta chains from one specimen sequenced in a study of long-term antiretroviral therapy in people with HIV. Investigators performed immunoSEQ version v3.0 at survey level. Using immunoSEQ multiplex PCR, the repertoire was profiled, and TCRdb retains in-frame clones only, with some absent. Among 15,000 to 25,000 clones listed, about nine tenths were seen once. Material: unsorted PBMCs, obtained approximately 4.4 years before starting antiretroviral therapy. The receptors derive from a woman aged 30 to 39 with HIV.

The DNA of the CDR3 is TGTGCCAGTAGTATGGGGGATTACTCTACCTACGAGCAGTACTTC. Amino acids: CASSMGDYSTYEQYF. The V call is TRBV19, the J call TRBJ2-7; D tentatively reads TRBD1 or TRBD2 (5 bases each). Per germline, CDR1 LNHDA and CDR2 SQIVND (reference sequence). V was clipped by 3 bases and J by 2 bases, with 14 bases between them. This CDR3 contains 15 residues.

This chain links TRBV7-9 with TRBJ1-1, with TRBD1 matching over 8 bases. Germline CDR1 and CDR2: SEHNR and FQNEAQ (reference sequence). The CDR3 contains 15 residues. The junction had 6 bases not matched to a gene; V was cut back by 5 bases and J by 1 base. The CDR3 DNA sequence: TGTGCCAGCAGCGCCCGGGACAGGCCGAACACTGAAGCTTTCTTT. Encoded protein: CASSARDRPNTEAFF.

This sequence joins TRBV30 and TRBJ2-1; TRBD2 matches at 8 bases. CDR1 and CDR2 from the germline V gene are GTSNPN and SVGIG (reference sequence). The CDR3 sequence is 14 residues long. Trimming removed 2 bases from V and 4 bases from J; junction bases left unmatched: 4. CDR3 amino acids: CAWSRGGIYNEQFF. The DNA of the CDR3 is TGTGCCTGGAGTCGCGGGGGGATTTACAATGAGCAGTTCTTC.

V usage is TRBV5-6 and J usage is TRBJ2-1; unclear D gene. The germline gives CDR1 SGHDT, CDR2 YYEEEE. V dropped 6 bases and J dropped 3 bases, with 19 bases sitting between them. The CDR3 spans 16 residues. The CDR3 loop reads CASTLQAPRFYNEQFF. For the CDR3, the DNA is TGTGCCAGCACTCTCCAAGCCCCCCGCTTCTACAATGAGCAGTTCTTC.

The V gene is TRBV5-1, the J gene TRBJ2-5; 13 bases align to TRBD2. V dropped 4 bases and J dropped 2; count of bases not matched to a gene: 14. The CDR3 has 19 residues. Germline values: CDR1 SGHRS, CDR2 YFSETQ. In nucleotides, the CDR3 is TGCGCCAGCAGCGTTACAGGGACTAGCGGGGCGGGAGGACAAGAGACCCAGTACTTC. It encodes CASSVTGTSGAGGQETQYF.

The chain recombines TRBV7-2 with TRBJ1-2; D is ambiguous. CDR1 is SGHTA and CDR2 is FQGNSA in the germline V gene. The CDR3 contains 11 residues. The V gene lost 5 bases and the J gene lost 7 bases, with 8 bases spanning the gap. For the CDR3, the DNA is TGTGCCAGCAGCCTCTCGGGTGGCTACACCTTC. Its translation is CASSLSGGYTF.

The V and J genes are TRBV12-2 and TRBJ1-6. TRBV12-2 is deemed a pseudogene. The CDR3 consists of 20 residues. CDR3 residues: CASRLVRGSPWSSYNSPLHF. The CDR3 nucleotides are TGTGCAAGTCGCTTAGTGCGGGGGAGTCCTTGGAGCTCCTATAATTCACCCCTCCACTTT.

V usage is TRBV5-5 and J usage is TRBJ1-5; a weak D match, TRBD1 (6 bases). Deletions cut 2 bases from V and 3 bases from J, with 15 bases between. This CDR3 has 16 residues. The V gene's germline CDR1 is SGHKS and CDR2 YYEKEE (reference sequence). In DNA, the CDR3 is TGTGCCAGCAGCTTCCGGGGAGGGGGGATCAATCAGCCCCAGCATTTT. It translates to CASSFRGGGINQPQHF.

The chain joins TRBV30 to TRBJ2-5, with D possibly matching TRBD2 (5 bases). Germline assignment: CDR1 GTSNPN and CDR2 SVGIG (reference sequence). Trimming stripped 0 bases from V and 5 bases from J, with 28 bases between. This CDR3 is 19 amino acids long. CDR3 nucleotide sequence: TGTGCCTGGAGTGTAAGAGTTGACACAGCCCAGTTATGGAGGGAGACCCAGTACTTC. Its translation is CAWSVRVDTAQLWRETQYF.

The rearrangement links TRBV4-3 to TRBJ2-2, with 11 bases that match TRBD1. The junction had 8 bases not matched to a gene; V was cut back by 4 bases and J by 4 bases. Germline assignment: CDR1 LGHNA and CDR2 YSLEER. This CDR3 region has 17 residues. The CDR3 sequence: CASSLTPGTGGTGELFF. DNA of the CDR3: TGCGCCAGCAGCCTAACCCCCGGGACAGGGGGCACCGGGGAGCTGTTTTTT.

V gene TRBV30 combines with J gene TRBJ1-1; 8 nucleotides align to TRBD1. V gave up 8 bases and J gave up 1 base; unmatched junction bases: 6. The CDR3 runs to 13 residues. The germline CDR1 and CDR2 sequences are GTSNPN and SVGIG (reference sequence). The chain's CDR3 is CAGNRGANTEAFF. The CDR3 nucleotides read TGTGCCGGCAACAGGGGGGCGAACACTGAAGCTTTCTTT.

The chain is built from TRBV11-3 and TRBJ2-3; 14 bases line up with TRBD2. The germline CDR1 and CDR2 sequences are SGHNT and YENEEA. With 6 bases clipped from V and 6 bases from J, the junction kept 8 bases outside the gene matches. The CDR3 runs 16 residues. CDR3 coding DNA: TGTGCCAGCAGTCCTATGACTAGCGGGGGGGCCGATACGCAGTATTTT. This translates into CASSPMTSGGADTQYF.

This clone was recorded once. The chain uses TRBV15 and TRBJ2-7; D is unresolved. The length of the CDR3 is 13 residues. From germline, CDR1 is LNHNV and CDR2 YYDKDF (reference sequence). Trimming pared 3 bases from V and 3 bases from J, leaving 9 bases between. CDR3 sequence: CATSSQAYYEQYF. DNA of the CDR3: TGTGCCACCAGCAGTCAGGCATACTACGAGCAGTACTTC.

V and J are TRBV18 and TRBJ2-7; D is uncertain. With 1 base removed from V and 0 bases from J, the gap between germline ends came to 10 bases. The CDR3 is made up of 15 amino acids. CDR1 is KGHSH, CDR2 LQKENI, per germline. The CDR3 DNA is TGTGCCAGCTCACCACAAGGGTCCCGCTCCTACGAGCAGTACTTC. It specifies CASSPQGSRSYEQYF.